Listed here is a single T cell receptor (beta chain). V lost 1 base and J 5 bases, leaving 18 bases between the germline ends. Germline assignment: CDR1 SGHRS and CDR2 YFSETQ. CDR3 length: 16 amino acids. The time point is: sample taken at primary tumor resection. The donors comprised approximately 75 untreated early-stage non-small cell lung cancer patients. Whole RNA, isolated from tumor, nontumor lung or frozen PBMC, was sequenced without prior sorting. TCRdb reanalysed the 5' RACE reads using MiXCR and keeps one entry per CDR3 protein. Of tens of thousands of distinct CDR3 sequences listed, roughly 13% are singletons. The sample comes from a study of spatial heterogeneity in lung cancer. Study background: A consistent excess of beta-chain over alpha-chain sequences was detected.

The V and J genes are TRBV5-1 and TRBJ2-5; a possible D gene is TRBD1 (6 bases). The TCR sequence derives from a male donor with early-stage non-small cell lung cancer. This specimen was PBMCs, taken at surgery. The CDR3 region has the DNA TGCGCCAGCAGCTTGCCCCGGGACACGGGGAAGGAGACCCAGTACTTC. Translation gives CASSLPRDTGKETQYF.